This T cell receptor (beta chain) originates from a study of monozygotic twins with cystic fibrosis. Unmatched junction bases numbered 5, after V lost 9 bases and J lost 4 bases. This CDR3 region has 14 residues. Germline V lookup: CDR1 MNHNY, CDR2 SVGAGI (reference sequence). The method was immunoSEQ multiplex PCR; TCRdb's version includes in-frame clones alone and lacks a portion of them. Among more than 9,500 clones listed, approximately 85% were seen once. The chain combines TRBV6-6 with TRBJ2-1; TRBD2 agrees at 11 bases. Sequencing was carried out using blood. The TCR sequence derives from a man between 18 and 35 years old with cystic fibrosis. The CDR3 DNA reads TGTGCCAGTAGCCTAGCGGGAGGTTACAATGAGCAGTTCTTC. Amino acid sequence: CASSLAGGYNEQFF.